This T cell receptor (beta chain) was obtained from a study of cytomegalovirus exposure and HLA in healthy donors. Turning to the study itself: Within the Caucasian-associated ancestry cluster were 65% to 85% of the 350 to 400 genotyped donors. Overall study findings and caveats: Reportedly, fewer N-insertions than the approximately 700-donor mean appeared in an Asian-associated ancestry cluster in a later analysis. Most TCRs appeared rarely, but some public TCRs recurred in many donors. The authors confirmed in vitro that three CMV-associated chains were specific for CMV antigens.

Between the trimmed V and J ends, which lost 4 bases and 0 bases, there was a span of 14 bases. Germline V gene sequence: CDR1 MNHNS, CDR2 SASEGT. CDR3 length: 16 residues. In regard to this clone: Its antigen is unknown.

In the PCR, 60 Vbeta and 13 Jbeta primers were used. Method: immunoSEQ multiplex PCR; TCRdb's copy keeps in-frame clones and lacks some. The sample lists 120,000 or so clones, less than 85% occurring once. The sample comprised PBMCs. The source is a man aged 18 to 29 in good health and CMV-seropositive. The rearrangement links TRBV6-1 to TRBJ2-3; a weak D match, TRBD1 (5 bases). This CDR3 reads CASSGGWRRSTDTQYF. CDR3 DNA sequence: TGTGCCAGCAGTGGGGGCTGGCGGCGGAGCACAGATACGCAGTATTTT.